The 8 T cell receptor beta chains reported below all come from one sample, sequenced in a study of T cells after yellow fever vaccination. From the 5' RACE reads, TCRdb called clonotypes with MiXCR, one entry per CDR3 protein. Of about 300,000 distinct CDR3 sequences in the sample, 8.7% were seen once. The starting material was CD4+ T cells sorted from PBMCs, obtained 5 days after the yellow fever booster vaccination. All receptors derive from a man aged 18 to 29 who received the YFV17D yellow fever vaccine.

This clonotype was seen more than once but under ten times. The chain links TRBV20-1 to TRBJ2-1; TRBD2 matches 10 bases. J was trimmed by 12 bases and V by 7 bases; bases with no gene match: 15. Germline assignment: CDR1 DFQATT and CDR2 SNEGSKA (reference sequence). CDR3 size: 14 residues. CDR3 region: CSVTRGSGGRVQFF. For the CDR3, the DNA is TGCAGTGTCACCCGTGGTAGCGGGGGGAGGGTGCAGTTCTTC.

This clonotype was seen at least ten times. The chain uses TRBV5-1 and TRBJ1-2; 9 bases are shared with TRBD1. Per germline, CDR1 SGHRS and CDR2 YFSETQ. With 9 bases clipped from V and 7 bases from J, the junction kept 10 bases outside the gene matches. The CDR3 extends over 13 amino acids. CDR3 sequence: CATEPGQGSGYTF. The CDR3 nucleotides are TGCGCCACTGAACCGGGACAGGGCTCTGGCTACACCTTC. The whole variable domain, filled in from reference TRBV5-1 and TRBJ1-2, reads KAGVTQTPRYLIKTRGQQVTLSCSPISGHRSVSWYQQTPGQGLQFLFEYFSETQRNKGNFPGRFSGRQFSNSRSEMNVSTLELGDSALYLCATEPGQGSGYTFGSGTRLTVV.

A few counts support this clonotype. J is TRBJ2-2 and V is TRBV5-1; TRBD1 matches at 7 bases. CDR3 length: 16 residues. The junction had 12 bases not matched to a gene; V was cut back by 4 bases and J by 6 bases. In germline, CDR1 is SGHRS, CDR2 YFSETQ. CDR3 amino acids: CASSLSPATGAGELFF. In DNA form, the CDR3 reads TGCGCCAGCAGCCTCTCCCCCGCTACAGGGGCCGGGGAGCTGTTTTTT.

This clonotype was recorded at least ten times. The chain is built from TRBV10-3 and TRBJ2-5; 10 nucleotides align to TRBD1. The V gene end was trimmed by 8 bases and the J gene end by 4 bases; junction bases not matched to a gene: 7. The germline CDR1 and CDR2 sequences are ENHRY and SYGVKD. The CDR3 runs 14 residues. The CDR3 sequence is CAIGDRGNGETQYF. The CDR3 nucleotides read TGTGCCATCGGGGACAGGGGAAATGGAGAGACCCAGTACTTC.

CDR3 sequence (DNA): TGTGCCAGCAGTACTGGCGGGGGGGCGTTCGAGCAGTACGTC. Residues: CASSTGGGAFEQYV. This chain connects TRBV28 to TRBJ2-7, with 9 positions matching TRBD2. This CDR3 is built from 14 residues. V gave up 5 bases and J gave up 6 bases; unmatched junction bases: 8. CDR1 and CDR2 (germline): MDHEN, SYDVKM.

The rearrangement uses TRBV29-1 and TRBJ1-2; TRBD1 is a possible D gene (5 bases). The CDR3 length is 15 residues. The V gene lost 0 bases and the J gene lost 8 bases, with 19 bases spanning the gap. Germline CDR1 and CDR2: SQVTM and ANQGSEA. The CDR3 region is CSVEDPVGTPGGYTF. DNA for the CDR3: TGCAGCGTTGAAGATCCAGTAGGGACGCCGGGGGGCTACACCTTC. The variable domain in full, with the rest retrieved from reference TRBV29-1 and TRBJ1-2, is SAVISQKPSRDICQRGTSLTIQCQVDSQVTMMFWYRQQPGQSLTLIATANQGSEATYESGFVIDKFPISRPNLTFSTLTVSNMSPEDSSIYLCSVEDPVGTPGGYTFGSGTRLTVV.

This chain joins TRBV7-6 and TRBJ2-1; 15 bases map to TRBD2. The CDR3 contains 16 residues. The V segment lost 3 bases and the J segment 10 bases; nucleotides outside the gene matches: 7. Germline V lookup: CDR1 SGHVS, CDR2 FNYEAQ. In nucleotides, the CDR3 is TGTGCCAGCAGCTTCCGGACTAGCGGGGGGGCCGTCGAGCAGTTCTTC. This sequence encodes CASSFRTSGGAVEQFF. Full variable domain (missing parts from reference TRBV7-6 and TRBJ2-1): GAGVSQSPRYKVTKRGQDVALRCDPISGHVSLYWYRQALGQGPEFLTYFNYEAQQDKSGLPNDRFSAERPEGSISTLTIQRTEQRDSAMYRCASSFRTSGGAVEQFFGPGTRLTVL.

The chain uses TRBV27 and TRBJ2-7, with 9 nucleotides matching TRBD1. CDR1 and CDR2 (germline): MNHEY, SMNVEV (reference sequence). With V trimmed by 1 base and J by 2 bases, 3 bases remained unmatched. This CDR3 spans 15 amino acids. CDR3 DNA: TGTGCCAGCAGTTTATATGGGACAGGGACCTACGAGCAGTACTTC. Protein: CASSLYGTGTYEQYF.